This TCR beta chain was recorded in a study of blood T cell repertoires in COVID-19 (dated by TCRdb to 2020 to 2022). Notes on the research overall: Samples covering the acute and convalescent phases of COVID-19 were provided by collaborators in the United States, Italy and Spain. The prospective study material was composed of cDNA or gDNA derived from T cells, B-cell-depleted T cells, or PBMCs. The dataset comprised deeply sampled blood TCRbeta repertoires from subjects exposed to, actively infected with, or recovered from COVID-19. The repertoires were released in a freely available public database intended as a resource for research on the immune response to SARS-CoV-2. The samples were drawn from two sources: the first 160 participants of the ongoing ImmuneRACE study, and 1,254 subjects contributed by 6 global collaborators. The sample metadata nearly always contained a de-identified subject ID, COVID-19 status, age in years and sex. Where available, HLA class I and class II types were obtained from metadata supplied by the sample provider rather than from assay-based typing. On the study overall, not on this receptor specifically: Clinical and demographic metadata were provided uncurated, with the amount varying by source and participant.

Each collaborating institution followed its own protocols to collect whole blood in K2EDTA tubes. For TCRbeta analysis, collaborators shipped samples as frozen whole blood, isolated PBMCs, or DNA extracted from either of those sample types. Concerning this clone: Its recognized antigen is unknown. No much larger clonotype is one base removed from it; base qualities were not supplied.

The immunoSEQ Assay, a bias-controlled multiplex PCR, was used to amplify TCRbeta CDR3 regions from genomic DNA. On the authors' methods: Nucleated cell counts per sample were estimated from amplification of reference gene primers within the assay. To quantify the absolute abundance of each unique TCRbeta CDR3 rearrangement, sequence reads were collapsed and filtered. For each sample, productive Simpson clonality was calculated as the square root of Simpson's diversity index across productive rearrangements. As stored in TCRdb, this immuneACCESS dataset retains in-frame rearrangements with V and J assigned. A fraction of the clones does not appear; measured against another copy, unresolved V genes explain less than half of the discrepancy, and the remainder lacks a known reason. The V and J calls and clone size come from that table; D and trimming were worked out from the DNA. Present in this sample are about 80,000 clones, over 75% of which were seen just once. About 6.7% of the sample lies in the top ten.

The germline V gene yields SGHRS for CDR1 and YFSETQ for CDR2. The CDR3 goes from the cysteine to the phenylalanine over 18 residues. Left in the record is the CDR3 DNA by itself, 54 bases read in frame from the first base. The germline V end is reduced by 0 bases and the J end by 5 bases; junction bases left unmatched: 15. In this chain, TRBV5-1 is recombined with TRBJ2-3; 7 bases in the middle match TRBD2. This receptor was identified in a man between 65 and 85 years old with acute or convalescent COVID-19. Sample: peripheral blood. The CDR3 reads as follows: CASSLAPPGGGAEDTQYF. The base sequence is TGCGCCAGCAGCTTGGCCCCCCCGGGGGGAGGGGCAGAAGATACGCAGTATTTT.